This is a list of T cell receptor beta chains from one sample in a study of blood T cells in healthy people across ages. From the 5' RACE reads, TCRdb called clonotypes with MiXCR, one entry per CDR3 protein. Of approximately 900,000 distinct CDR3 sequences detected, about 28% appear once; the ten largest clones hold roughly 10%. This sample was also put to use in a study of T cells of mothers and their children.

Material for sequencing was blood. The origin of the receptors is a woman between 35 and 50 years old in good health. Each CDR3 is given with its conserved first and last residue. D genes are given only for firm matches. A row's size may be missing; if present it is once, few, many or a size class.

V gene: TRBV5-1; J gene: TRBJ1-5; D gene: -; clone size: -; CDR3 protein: CASSLGGSGGNQPQHF; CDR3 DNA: TGCGCCAGCAGCTTGGGAGGGAGCGGTGGCAATCAGCCCCAGCATTTT
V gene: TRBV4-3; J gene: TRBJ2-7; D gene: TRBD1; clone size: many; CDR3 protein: CASSQTTNRGVHEQYF; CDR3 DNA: TGCGCCAGCAGCCAAACTACGAACAGGGGTGTTCACGAGCAGTACTTC
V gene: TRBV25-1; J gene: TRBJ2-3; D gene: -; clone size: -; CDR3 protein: CASGDHQTDTQYF; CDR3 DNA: TGTGCCAGCGGGGACCACCAGACAGATACGCAGTATTTT
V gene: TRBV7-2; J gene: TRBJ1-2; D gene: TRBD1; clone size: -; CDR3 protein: CASSLAQGGSANGYTF; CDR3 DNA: TGTGCCAGCAGCTTAGCCCAGGGGGGGTCCGCTAATGGCTACACCTTC
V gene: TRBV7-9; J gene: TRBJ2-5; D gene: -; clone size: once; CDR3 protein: CASSSGLEETLYF; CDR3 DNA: TGTGCCAGCAGTTCAGGGTTAGAAGAGACCCTGTACTTC
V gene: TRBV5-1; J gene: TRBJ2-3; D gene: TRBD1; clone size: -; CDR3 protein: CASSSSGGQGYTDTQYF; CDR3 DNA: TGCGCCAGCAGCTCCTCTGGGGGACAGGGTTACACAGATACGCAGTATTTT
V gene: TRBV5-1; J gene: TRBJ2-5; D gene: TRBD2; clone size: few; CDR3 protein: CASSATPRTSAAQETQYF; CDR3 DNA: TGCGCCAGCAGCGCCACCCCTAGGACTAGCGCCGCTCAAGAGACCCAGTACTTC
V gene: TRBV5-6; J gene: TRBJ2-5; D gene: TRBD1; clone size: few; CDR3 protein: CASTPFGRGSQGTQYF; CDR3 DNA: TGTGCCAGCACCCCTTTTGGCAGGGGGTCCCAAGGGACCCAGTACTTC
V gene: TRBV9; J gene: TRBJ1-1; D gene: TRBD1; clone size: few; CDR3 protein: CASSREGQLNTEAFF; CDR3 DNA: TGTGCCAGCAGCCGTGAGGGACAGCTGAACACTGAAGCTTTCTTT
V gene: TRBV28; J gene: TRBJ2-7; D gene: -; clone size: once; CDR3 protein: CASSLLWTTYEQYF; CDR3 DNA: TGTGCCAGCAGTTTGTTGTGGACCACCTACGAGCAGTACTTC
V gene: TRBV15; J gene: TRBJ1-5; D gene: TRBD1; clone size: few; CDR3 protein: CATSRTRQGSAQHF; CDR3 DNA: TGTGCCACCAGCAGGACCAGACAGGGATCGGCCCAGCATTTT
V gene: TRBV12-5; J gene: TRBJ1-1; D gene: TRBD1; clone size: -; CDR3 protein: CASGPGQEEAFF; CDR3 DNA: TGTGCTAGTGGTCCTGGACAGGAAGAAGCTTTCTTT
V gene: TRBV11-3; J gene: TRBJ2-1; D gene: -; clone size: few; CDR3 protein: CASSPPASSAEQFF; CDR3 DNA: TGTGCCAGCAGCCCCCCGGCTAGCTCGGCTGAGCAGTTCTTC
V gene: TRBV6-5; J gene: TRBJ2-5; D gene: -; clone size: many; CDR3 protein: CASSYSPGMSQETQYF; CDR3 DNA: TGTGCCAGCAGTTACTCGCCAGGGATGTCACAAGAGACCCAGTACTTC
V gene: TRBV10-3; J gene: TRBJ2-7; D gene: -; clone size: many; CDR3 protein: CAISGEDTLYEQYF; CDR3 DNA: TGTGCCATCAGTGGAGAGGACACCTTATACGAGCAGTACTTC
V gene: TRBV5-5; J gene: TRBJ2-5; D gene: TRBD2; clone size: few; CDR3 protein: CASSLEAGDHAETQYF; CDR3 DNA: TGTGCCAGCAGCTTGGAGGCGGGGGACCATGCTGAGACCCAGTACTTC